A single sample gave rise to the 22 T cell receptor beta chains below, sequenced in a study of molecular identifiers for immune sequencing clone quantification. TCRdb used MiXCR to reprocess the PCR reads, holding one entry per CDR3 protein. The table lists about 640,000 distinct CDR3 sequences, just under 20% of them singletons. Sequenced sample: naive CD8+ T cells from blood, with Jurkat cell RNA spiked in. Documented subset: FACS-sorted CD8+CD4-CCR7+CD45RA+ naive T cells. These TCRs come from a human donor in good health. Some libraries in this study had Jurkat cell RNA spiked in.

This clonotype was seen at least ten times. V usage is TRBV14 and J usage is TRBJ2-7; D perhaps matches TRBD2 (6 bases). Trimming removed 3 bases at V and 3 bases at J, with 9 bases between. There are 13 residues in the CDR3. CDR1 is SGHDN and CDR2 is FVKESK in the germline V gene. Written as DNA, the CDR3 is TGTGCCAGCAGCCATGGAGCGGGCTACGAGCAGTACTTC. It translates to CASSHGAGYEQYF.

This clonotype was detected many times. The rearrangement uses TRBV10-3 and TRBJ1-1; TRBD1 matches at 8 bases. The CDR3 extends over 14 amino acids. J was trimmed by 5 bases and V by 7 bases; bases with no gene match: 9. CDR1 ENHRY and CDR2 SYGVKD come from the germline V gene. CDR3 nucleotides: TGTGCCATCAATACAGGGGGGAGTAGGACTGAAGCTTTCTTT. Protein: CAINTGGSRTEAFF.

A word on this clonotype: A much larger clone sits a single nucleotide away, making a read error possible. The chain uses TRBV29-1 and TRBJ2-1; 16 nucleotides agree with TRBD2. The germline V gene has CDR1 SQVTM and CDR2 ANQGSEA. This CDR3 is 14 amino acids long. The CDR3 region is CSVGTSGRANERFF. The CDR3 DNA reads as TGCAGCGTCGGGACTAGCGGGAGGGCAAATGAGCGGTTCTTC.

Only a few counts were recorded for this clonotype. The chain couples TRBV20-1 to TRBJ2-3, with 7 nucleotides matching TRBD2. V lost 2 bases, J lost 6 bases, and 8 bases stayed unmatched. Germline V gene data show CDR1 as DFQATT and CDR2 as SNEGSKA (reference sequence). The CDR3 totals 14 residues. CDR3 protein: CSARTRESWDTQYF. CDR3 in DNA: TGCAGTGCTAGAACGCGGGAGTCTTGGGATACGCAGTATTTT.

For this clonotype: Because it lacks the conserved phenylalanine or tryptophan at the end, this CDR3 is likely a read error. The CDR3 DNA reads TGTGCCAGCAGCGCCTCGACAGGGGTTGTCGCGCAAGAGACCCAGTACCTC. Translating it yields CASSASTGVVAQETQYL. The rearrangement joins TRBV9 to TRBJ2-5; TRBD1 matches at 8 bases. Germline CDR1 and CDR2: SGDLS and YYNGEE. This CDR3 spans 17 amino acids. V lost 3 bases and J lost 2; bases outside the gene matches: 12.

With regard to this clonotype: Just one base apart from a much larger clone, this may be a read error. The chain has TRBV10-3 and TRBJ1-2; 9 positions match TRBD1. Germline-derived CDR1 and CDR2 are ENHRY and SYGVKD. V lost 5 bases to trimming and J lost 4 bases; unmatched junction nucleotides: 8. The length of the CDR3 is 15 residues. The CDR3 bases are TGTGCCATCAGTTTATTGACAGGGGGGGCCTATGGCTACACCTTC. It is translated as CAISLLTGGAYGYTF.

This sequence joins TRBV6-5 and TRBJ2-1, with unresolved D. This CDR3 has 13 residues. Trimming cost V 5 bases and J 9 bases, with 14 bases left between them. CDR1 is MNHEY, CDR2 SVGAGI, per germline. The CDR3 loop is CASSALVYAEQFF. DNA for the CDR3: TGTGCCAGCAGTGCTCTAGTTTACGCTGAGCAGTTCTTC.

The gene calls are TRBV20-1 and TRBJ2-1; TRBD2 agrees at 15 bases. Germline values: CDR1 DFQATT, CDR2 SNEGSKA (reference sequence). This CDR3 has 15 residues. The J segment lost 4 bases and the V segment lost 5 bases, leaving 3 bases of the junction unmatched. CDR3 coding DNA: TGCAGTGCTCTGGGGACTAGCGGGAGGTACAATGAGCAGTTCTTC. This translates into CSALGTSGRYNEQFF.

As regards this clonotype: A clone one base away is much larger, so this may be a read error. The chain joins TRBV29-1 to TRBJ2-7, with D perhaps matching TRBD2 (6 bases). The CDR3 length is 14 residues. Trimming pared 7 bases from V and 0 bases from J, leaving 16 bases between. CDR1 is SQVTM and CDR2 is ANQGSEA in the germline V gene. CDR3 in amino acids: CSGTGLGSSYEQYF. CDR3 DNA sequence: TGCAGCGGTACGGGACTGGGAAGCTCCTACGAGCAGTACTTC.

This chain uses TRBV19 with TRBJ2-1; TRBD2 matches 8 bases. CDR1 is LNHDA, CDR2 SQIVND, per germline (reference sequence). The CDR3 has 15 residues. Unmatched junction bases numbered 10, after V lost 6 bases and J lost 6 bases. Here the CDR3 reads CASRVGTRGLNEQFF. CDR3 in DNA: TGTGCCAGTAGAGTGGGGACTAGAGGCCTCAATGAGCAGTTCTTC.

This clonotype was observed many times. The chain joins TRBV20-1 to TRBJ2-1; 12 bases match TRBD2. Trimming removed 1 base from V and 8 bases from J; junction bases left unmatched: 9. The germline gives CDR1 DFQATT, CDR2 SNEGSKA (reference sequence). This CDR3 has 16 amino acids. Here the CDR3 reads CSARAVTSGSSDEQFF. CDR3 in DNA: TGCAGTGCTAGAGCCGTGACTAGCGGGAGTAGCGATGAGCAGTTCTTC.

Concerning this clonotype: At one boundary the junction diverges from the germline segment, which might be a read error. J is TRBJ2-1 and V is TRBV6-5; 10 bases agree with TRBD1. Germline CDR1 reads MNHEY; CDR2 reads SVGAGI. The CDR3 length is 20 residues. The CDR3 DNA is TGTGCCAGCAGTTACCTCGGGACAGGGGTTAGCGCACCTCCACGCAATGTGCAGTTCTTC. It translates to CASSYLGTGVSAPPRNVQFF.

Remarks on this clonotype: A clone one base away is much larger, so this may be a read error. The chain is built from TRBV5-6 and TRBJ1-2; the match to TRBD1 covers 8 bases. Per germline, CDR1 SGHDT and CDR2 YYEEEE. This CDR3 comprises 16 residues. The CDR3: CASSLADRVFYYDYTF. CDR3 nucleotides: TGTGCCAGCAGCTTGGCGGACAGGGTTTTTTACTATGACTACACCTTC.

This clonotype was detected many times. The rearrangement joins TRBV20-1 to TRBJ2-7; 10 bases match TRBD2. The ends lost 4 bases at V and 1 base at J; junction bases unmatched: 7. The CDR3 consists of 15 residues. CDR1 DFQATT and CDR2 SNEGSKA come from the germline V gene (reference sequence). As DNA, the CDR3 is TGCAGTGCTACAGTGAGCGGGGGGGTTTCCTACGAGCAGTACTTC. As protein: CSATVSGGVSYEQYF.

The chain links TRBV7-2 to TRBJ1-2; 10 positions agree with TRBD1. The CDR3 sequence is 14 residues long. The V segment lost 4 bases and the J segment 4 bases; nucleotides outside the gene matches: 3. Germline CDR1 is SGHTA and CDR2 is FQGNSA. DNA for the CDR3: TGTGCCAGCAGCTCGACAGGGGGCGCCTATGGCTACACCTTC. Translation gives CASSSTGGAYGYTF.

With regard to this clonotype: This may be a read error, as it is one base from a much larger clone. The V call is TRBV10-3, the J call TRBJ1-3; D is undetermined. Germline V gene data show CDR1 as ENHRY and CDR2 as SYGVKD. V gave up 4 bases and J gave up 4 bases, with 8 bases separating them. This CDR3 contains 13 residues. CDR3 sequence (DNA): TGTGCCATCAGTGTGTCCGGGGGAAACACCATATATTTT. Protein sequence: CAISVSGGNTIYF.

There are a few counts of this clonotype. This chain connects TRBV9 to TRBJ2-6; the D gene is possibly TRBD1 (6 bases). The CDR3 sequence is 16 residues long. V was trimmed by 4 bases and J by 0 bases, leaving 11 bases between them. The germline V gene has CDR1 SGDLS and CDR2 YYNGEE. In DNA, the CDR3 is TGTGCCAGCAGCTTAGAGGACAGCTCTGGGGCCAACGTCCTGACTTTC. It translates to CASSLEDSSGANVLTF.

The gene calls are TRBV20-1 and TRBJ1-3; D is ambiguous. Per germline, CDR1 DFQATT and CDR2 SNEGSKA (reference sequence). The ends were cut back, 2 bases at V and 0 bases at J, with 11 bases in the middle. This CDR3 contains 15 residues. This CDR3 reads CSARKAASSGNTIYF. The CDR3, as DNA: TGCAGTGCTAGAAAGGCGGCAAGCTCTGGAAACACCATATATTTT.

The table lists this clonotype with a count of one. Germline and junction disagree at one end, which may indicate a read error. This chain links TRBV19 with TRBJ2-7, with D possibly TRBD1 on 6 matching bases. Germline values: CDR1 LNHDA, CDR2 SQIVND (reference sequence). This CDR3 contains 15 residues. DNA of the CDR3: TGTGGCAGTAGTACATGGACAGACAGCTCCTACGAGCAGTACTTC. Amino acid sequence: CGSSTWTDSSYEQYF.

This clonotype was seen ten or more times. The chain recombines TRBV5-1 with TRBJ2-7, with 7 nucleotides matching TRBD1. The V gene's germline CDR1 is SGHRS and CDR2 YFSETQ. Trimming cost V 5 bases and J 5 bases; bases outside gene matches: 7. The CDR3 has 13 residues. CDR3 sequence: CASRREGANEQYF. As DNA, the CDR3 is TGCGCCAGCAGAAGAGAGGGGGCGAACGAGCAGTACTTC.

This clonotype was observed at least ten times. The chain links TRBV4-1 to TRBJ2-2; D may be TRBD1 (6 bases). Germline assignment: CDR1 MGHRA and CDR2 YSYEKL. This CDR3 region has 14 residues. V shed 5 bases and J shed 6 bases, with 13 bases lying between them. The CDR3 is CASSFVGAAGELFF. The CDR3 DNA sequence: TGCGCCAGCAGCTTTGTGGGGGCTGCCGGGGAGCTGTTTTTT.

This clonotype was recorded only once. The germline gene is not matched at one end of the junction; a read error may be the cause. V and J are TRBV19 and TRBJ1-1, with D possibly matching TRBD1 (6 bases). CDR3 length: 13 residues. Germline V gene sequence: CDR1 LNHDA, CDR2 SQIVND (reference sequence). Here the CDR3 reads CASSMGGPTGAFF. CDR3 nucleotides: TGTGCCAGTAGTATGGGGGGGCCCACTGGAGCTTTCTTT.